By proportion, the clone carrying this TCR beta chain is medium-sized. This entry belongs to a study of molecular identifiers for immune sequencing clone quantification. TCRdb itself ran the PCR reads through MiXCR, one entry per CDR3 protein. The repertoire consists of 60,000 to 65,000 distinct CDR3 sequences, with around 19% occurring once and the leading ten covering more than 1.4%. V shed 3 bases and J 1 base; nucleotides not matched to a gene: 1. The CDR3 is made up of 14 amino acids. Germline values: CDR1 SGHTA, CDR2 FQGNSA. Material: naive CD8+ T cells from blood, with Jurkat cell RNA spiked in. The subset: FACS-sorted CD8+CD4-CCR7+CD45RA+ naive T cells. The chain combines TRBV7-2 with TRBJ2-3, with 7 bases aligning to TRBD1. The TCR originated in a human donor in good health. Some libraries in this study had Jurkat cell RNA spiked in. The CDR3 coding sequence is TGTGCCAGCAGCTTCGGACAGGGCACAGATACGCAGTATTTT. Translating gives CASSFGQGTDTQYF.